The next 26 T cell receptor beta chains were all read from a single sample in a study of blood T cells in healthy people across ages. A second PCR, run for about 7 to 11 cycles, used a sample-barcoded 5' primer plus a J-beta primer mix. TCRdb re-derived calls from the 5' RACE reads in MiXCR, one entry per CDR3 protein. The sample shows more than 550,000 distinct CDR3 sequences, 22% of them seen only once. The material sequenced was blood. The receptors were gathered from a man between 65 and 85 years old in good health.

The V call is TRBV6-5, the J call TRBJ2-5, with D tentatively TRBD2 (7 bases). V was clipped by 0 bases and J by 4 bases, with 12 bases between them. The CDR3 extends over 15 amino acids. Germline V lookup: CDR1 MNHEY, CDR2 SVGAGI. CDR3 nucleotides: TGTGCCAGCAGTTACTCAGGACTAGGGGGAGAGACCCAGTACTTC. It encodes CASSYSGLGGETQYF.

The chain uses TRBV12-3 or TRBV12-4 and TRBJ2-3; D remains ambiguous. Trimming removed 5 bases from V and 6 bases from J, with 21 bases in between. This CDR3 has 16 residues. The CDR3 bases are TGTGCCAGCAGTCCTTTCCCCGCGCCGGCCGGCGATACGCAGTATTTT. It encodes CASSPFPAPAGDTQYF.

This clonotype was found a few times. The chain carries TRBV11-2 and TRBJ1-3; D is unclear. The germline V gene encodes CDR1 SGHAT and CDR2 FQNNGV. V gave up 5 bases and J gave up 9 bases, with 14 bases separating them. This CDR3 has 13 residues. CDR3 residues: CASSPRPFGTIYF. The CDR3 coding sequence is TGTGCCAGCAGCCCTCGCCCCTTTGGCACCATATATTTT.

As for this clonotype: Germline is not matched at one junction end, which may reflect a read error. CDR3 region: CASHRGDSEAFF. The CDR3, as DNA: TGCGCCAGCCACCGGGGGGACTCTGAAGCTTTCTTT. The chain has TRBV18 and TRBJ1-1; possibly TRBD1 for D (5 bases). This CDR3 has 12 residues. The germline CDR1 and CDR2 sequences are KGHSH and LQKENI.

V usage is TRBV19 and J usage is TRBJ1-4; D is undetermined. Germline V lookup: CDR1 LNHDA, CDR2 SQIVND (reference sequence). V gave up 5 bases and J gave up 2 bases, with 9 bases separating them. The CDR3 sequence is 14 residues long. Here the CDR3 DNA reads TGTGCCAGTAGTCTCGAGGAGACTAATGAAAAACTGTTTTTT. It yields the protein CASSLEETNEKLFF.

This chain links TRBV20-1 with TRBJ2-2; D perhaps matches TRBD2 (6 bases). V was clipped by 6 bases and J by 3 bases, with 14 bases between them. The CDR3 runs to 14 residues. Germline CDR1 is DFQATT and CDR2 is SNEGSKA (reference sequence). In DNA form, the CDR3 reads TGCAGTGCCAGAACTGGGAGGTACACCGGGGAGCTGTTTTTT. The encoded protein is CSARTGRYTGELFF.

This chain connects TRBV7-2 to TRBJ2-1, with D unresolved. This CDR3 comprises 14 residues. CDR1 SGHTA and CDR2 FQGNSA come from the germline V gene. With 0 bases removed from V and 5 bases from J, the gap between germline ends came to 8 bases. The CDR3 loop reads CASSLALGNNEQFF. CDR3 bases: TGTGCCAGCAGCTTAGCTCTGGGGAACAATGAGCAGTTCTTC.

This clonotype was detected many times. The chain joins TRBV6-6 to TRBJ2-7; 13 bases fit TRBD2. Germline trimming cut 0 bases from V and 4 bases from J; bases unmatched to any gene: 0. The CDR3 is 15 amino acids. Germline V gene data show CDR1 as MNHNY and CDR2 as SVGAGI (reference sequence). CDR3 residues: CASSYSGLAGYEQYV. CDR3 in DNA: TGTGCCAGCAGTTACTCGGGACTAGCGGGGTACGAGCAGTACGTC.

This clonotype was observed a single time. The V call is TRBV20-1, the J call TRBJ2-5, with D possibly being TRBD2 (7 bases). The J call is uncertain, as TRBJ2-7 better fits the DNA end. Germline V gene lookup returns CDR1 DFQATT and CDR2 SNEGSKA (reference sequence). CDR3 length: 16 amino acids. The CDR3 DNA follows: TGCAGTGCGAAAACTCTCGGGGGGCAAATTTTCTACGAGCAGTACTTC. Protein sequence: CSAKTLGGQIFYEQYF.

The J gene is TRBJ2-1, the V gene TRBV6-6; possibly TRBD2 for D (6 bases). The CDR3 sequence is 13 residues long. V was cut by 3 bases and J by 6 bases, with 9 bases left in between. Germline V CDR1 and CDR2: MNHNY, SVGAGI (reference sequence). In DNA form, the CDR3 reads TGTGCCAGCAGTTATCACGGGGGCAATGAGCAGTTCTTC. Translation: CASSYHGGNEQFF.

Remarks on this clonotype: An end of the junction differs from the germline gene, which may be a read error. The chain links TRBV6-2 or TRBV6-3 to TRBJ1-5, with 11 bases that match TRBD1. Germline V gives CDR1 MNHEY, CDR2 SVGEGT. This CDR3 contains 15 residues. The CDR3 DNA sequence: TGTGCCAGCAGATCCGGGACAGGGGGTTCTCAGCCTCAGCATTTT. This codes for CASRSGTGGSQPQHF.

The V gene is TRBV27, the J gene TRBJ2-3; D tentatively fits TRBD1 or TRBD2 (5 bases each). Trimming removed 7 bases from V and 5 bases from J, with 22 bases in between. Germline V gene sequence: CDR1 MNHEY, CDR2 SMNVEV (reference sequence). The CDR3 spans 16 residues. CDR3: CASIQVGRLGVDTQYF. DNA for the CDR3: TGTGCCAGCATCCAAGTGGGGCGGCTCGGGGTAGATACGCAGTATTTT.

The chain links TRBV7-9 to TRBJ2-5; a weak D match, TRBD2 (6 bases). In germline, CDR1 is SEHNR, CDR2 FQNEAQ (reference sequence). Trimming pared 4 bases from V and 2 bases from J, leaving 14 bases between. The CDR3 runs to 15 residues. CDR3 in DNA: TGTGCCAGCAGCTGGGATACGGCGGGACAAGAGACCCAGTACTTC. Protein sequence: CASSWDTAGQETQYF. The full variable domain, its missing parts supplied by reference TRBV7-9 and TRBJ2-5, is DTGVSQNPRHKITKRGQNVTFRCDPISEHNRLYWYRQTLGQGPEFLTYFQNEAQLEKSRLLSDRFSAERPKGSFSTLEIQRTEQGDSAMYLCASSWDTAGQETQYFGPGTRLLVL.

The sample holds many counts of this clonotype. This chain joins TRBV5-1 and TRBJ2-5; tentatively, D is TRBD1 or TRBD2 (6 bases each). The V gene's germline CDR1 is SGHRS and CDR2 YFSETQ. Trimming left V 4 bases short and J 3 bases short, with 19 bases between. This CDR3 has 16 residues. The CDR3 coding sequence is TGCGCCAGCAGCGCATGGGGGGCCTCCCATGAAGAGACCCAGTACTTC. It codes for CASSAWGASHEETQYF.

This clonotype was detected only a few times. The genes are TRBV7-6 and TRBJ1-4; maybe TRBD1 (6 bases). Germline V gives CDR1 SGHVS, CDR2 FNYEAQ. The CDR3 contains 14 residues. V shed 5 bases and J shed 10 bases, with 17 bases lying between them. In DNA form, the CDR3 reads TGTGCCAGCAGCCAAGACAGGTCCTCCGGAAAACTGTTTTTT. Protein: CASSQDRSSGKLFF.

The chain couples TRBV12-3 or TRBV12-4 to TRBJ1-5; the match to TRBD1 covers 10 bases. Trimming cost V 2 bases and J 5 bases; bases outside gene matches: 6. The CDR3 runs to 16 residues. CDR3 DNA sequence: TGTGCCAGCAGTTTAAGGGGGACAGGGGTGGATCAGCCCCAGCATTTT. Amino acids: CASSLRGTGVDQPQHF.

This clonotype was picked up a small number of times. The rearrangement links TRBV28 to TRBJ2-3; D not certain. Per germline, CDR1 MDHEN and CDR2 SYDVKM. This CDR3 contains 15 residues. V was pared by 1 base and J by 3 bases, with 11 bases between. In DNA form, the CDR3 reads TGTGCCAGCAGTTTATCTGAGATTAGAACAGATACGCAGTATTTT. It is translated as CASSLSEIRTDTQYF.

The genes are TRBV20-1 and TRBJ2-5, with D uncertain. V was shortened by 4 bases and J by 7 bases, with 19 bases between the two germline ends. From germline, CDR1 is DFQATT and CDR2 SNEGSKA (reference sequence). The CDR3 is 14 amino acids. CDR3: CSATVGRTERTQYF. For the CDR3, the DNA is TGCAGTGCTACAGTCGGCAGGACGGAACGGACCCAGTACTTC.

The J gene is TRBJ2-7, the V gene TRBV12-3 or TRBV12-4, with D uncertain. V was pared by 0 bases and J by 0 bases, with 6 bases between. This CDR3 comprises 14 residues. CDR3 coding DNA: TGTGCCAGCAGTTTAGCGGGCAACTCCTACGAGCAGTACTTC. This codes for CASSLAGNSYEQYF.

This chain's CDR3 is CASSIDGEGTQYF. As DNA, the CDR3 is TGTGCCAGTAGTATAGATGGAGAGGGAACGCAGTATTTT. This chain connects TRBV19 to TRBJ2-3; TRBD2 is a possible D gene (5 bases). Germline loops: CDR1 LNHDA, CDR2 SQIVND (reference sequence). The CDR3 is 13 amino acids. V shed 0 bases and J shed 9 bases, with 10 bases lying between them.

This chain connects TRBV30 to TRBJ1-5; perhaps TRBD1 as D (6 bases). This CDR3 is 14 amino acids long. V shed 2 bases and J shed 9 bases, with 17 bases lying between them. Germline loops: CDR1 GTSNPN, CDR2 SVGIG (reference sequence). Here the CDR3 DNA reads TGTGCCTGGAGTCCACCGACAGGTACCGCGCCCCAGCATTTT. Translated, it gives CAWSPPTGTAPQHF. Full variable domain (remainder filled in from reference TRBV30 and TRBJ1-5): SQTIHQWPATLVQPVGSPLSLECTVEGTSNPNLYWYRQAAGRGLQLLFYSVGIGQISSEVPQNLSASRPQDRQFILSSKKLLLSDSGFYLCAWSPPTGTAPQHFGDGTRLSIL.

This clonotype has a handful of counts. The CDR3 nucleotides read TGTGCCAGCAGCGTAGAACTAGCGGGTTATGAGCAGTTCTTC. Protein product: CASSVELAGYEQFF. J is TRBJ2-1 and V is TRBV9; 9 bases are shared with TRBD2. The trim removed 0 bases at V and 8 bases at J, leaving 3 bases unmatched. This CDR3 has 14 amino acids. Germline V CDR1 and CDR2: SGDLS, YYNGEE.

This clonotype was counted between two and nine times. V and J are TRBV5-1 and TRBJ2-1; perhaps TRBD2 as D (6 bases). The J call could be wrong; TRBJ2-5 is a better fit for the DNA end. This CDR3 is built from 16 residues. CDR1 and CDR2 from the germline V gene are SGHRS and YFSETQ. CDR3 protein: CASSPRVAEDVQTQYF. The CDR3 nucleotides are TGCGCCAGCAGCCCCCGGGTAGCGGAGGATGTACAGACCCAGTACTTC.

The chain combines TRBV28 with TRBJ2-1; D is perhaps TRBD1 or TRBD2 (5 bases each). The CDR3 length is 15 residues. Trimming pared 6 bases from V and 3 bases from J, leaving 15 bases between. CDR1 is MDHEN and CDR2 is SYDVKM in the germline V gene. CDR3 residues: CASRPGAGIYNEQFF. The CDR3 bases are TGTGCCAGCAGACCCGGGGCAGGGATCTACAATGAGCAGTTCTTC.

This clonotype occurred once. The V call is TRBV20-1, the J call TRBJ1-2; D not certain. With 5 bases removed from V and 8 bases from J, the gap between germline ends came to 9 bases. This CDR3 has 10 residues. CDR1 DFQATT and CDR2 SNEGSKA come from the germline V gene (reference sequence). CDR3 DNA: TGCAGTGCTGCTGATTTCGGCTACACCTTC. Protein: CSAADFGYTF.

This chain joins TRBV9 and TRBJ2-3, with TRBD2 matching 9 bases. Per germline, CDR1 SGDLS and CDR2 YYNGEE. This CDR3 is 16 amino acids long. After removal of 1 base from V and 2 bases from J, the junction contained 5 bases not matched to a gene. The CDR3 loop reads CASSVKASGNTDTQYF. CDR3 in DNA: TGTGCCAGCAGCGTAAAGGCTAGCGGGAACACAGATACGCAGTATTTT.